Shown below are 15 T cell receptor beta chains from a single sample sequenced in a study of T cell responses to AZD1222 COVID-19 vaccine. Sequencing was performed with immunoSEQ multiplex PCR; in TCRdb, only in-frame clones are kept and a portion is missing. The sample shows 150,000 or so clones, approximately 90% of them seen only once. The specimen was peripheral blood, collected on day 0 of AZD1222 vaccination. The receptors originated from an adult in good health.

V is TRBV30 and J is TRBJ1-5; D is perhaps TRBD1 (6 bases). CDR1 is GTSNPN and CDR2 is SVGIG in the germline V gene (reference sequence). V dropped 2 bases and J dropped 7 bases, with 15 bases sitting between them. The CDR3 has 14 amino acids. Here the CDR3 reads CAWSSAGGRQPQHF. CDR3 DNA sequence: TGTGCCTGGAGTAGCGCTGGGGGGCGGCAGCCCCAGCATTTT.

The chain joins TRBV2 to TRBJ1-2; D might be TRBD1 (6 bases). Trimming left V 5 bases short and J 4 bases short, with 14 bases between. The CDR3 is 14 amino acids. Germline CDR1 and CDR2: SNHLY and FYNNEI. CDR3 in DNA: TGTGCCAGCAGTCCAAGACAGGCAAGCTATGGCTACACCTTC. It specifies CASSPRQASYGYTF.

The V gene is TRBV28, the J gene TRBJ2-3; 10 nucleotides agree with TRBD1. This CDR3 has 14 residues. Germline CDR1 MDHEN, CDR2 SYDVKM. V dropped 6 bases and J dropped 7; count of bases not matched to a gene: 7. CDR3 DNA: TGTGCCAGCAGAGCGGGACAGGGGCGAAATACGCAGTATTTT. It yields the protein CASRAGQGRNTQYF.

The V and J genes are TRBV28 and TRBJ2-1, with D hard to call. The CDR3 spans 16 residues. Germline V gene lookup returns CDR1 MDHEN and CDR2 SYDVKM. Trimming pared 4 bases from V and 4 bases from J, leaving 17 bases between. The CDR3 bases are TGTGCCAGCAGTTCCGGCCAGCTGAGGCTATACAATGAGCAGTTCTTC. Encoded protein: CASSSGQLRLYNEQFF.

This clone appeared a single time. This chain links TRBV19 with TRBJ1-4; TRBD1 agrees at 8 bases. Unmatched junction bases numbered 11, after V lost 6 bases and J lost 8 bases. The CDR3 extends over 15 amino acids. In germline, CDR1 is LNHDA, CDR2 SQIVND (reference sequence). As DNA, the CDR3 is TGTGCCAGTAGCCAACAGTGGACAGGGAAAGAAAAACTGTTTTTT. Translated: CASSQQWTGKEKLFF.

V is TRBV7-6 and J is TRBJ2-1, with 11 bases aligning to TRBD2. With 5 bases clipped from V and 4 bases from J, the junction kept 10 bases outside the gene matches. CDR3 length: 17 residues. The germline V gene has CDR1 SGHVS and CDR2 FNYEAQ. The CDR3 DNA reads TGTGCCAGCAGCCTCGGGACTAGCGGCATTATATACAATGAGCAGTTCTTC. Translating gives CASSLGTSGIIYNEQFF.

The chain employs TRBV29-1 and TRBJ2-1; TRBD2 aligns across 13 bases. V lost 7 bases and J lost 2; bases outside the gene matches: 8. Germline V gives CDR1 SQVTM, CDR2 ANQGSEA. The CDR3 length is 16 residues. CDR3 sequence reads: CSALTSGRAPYNEQFF. In DNA, the CDR3 is TGCAGCGCCCTTACTAGCGGGAGGGCCCCCTACAATGAGCAGTTCTTC.

The chain recombines TRBV19 with TRBJ1-1; D unresolved. The V gene's germline CDR1 is LNHDA and CDR2 SQIVND (reference sequence). The V end was cut by 3 bases, the J end by 1 base, with 12 bases between. The CDR3 covers 15 residues. In DNA form, the CDR3 reads TGTGCCAGTAGTATTCCCGGGTATGGGAACACTGAAGCTTTCTTT. Encoded protein: CASSIPGYGNTEAFF.

The rearrangement uses TRBV5-1 and TRBJ2-3, with D possibly being TRBD2 (6 bases). From germline, CDR1 is SGHRS and CDR2 YFSETQ. With 0 bases removed from V and 5 bases from J, the gap between germline ends came to 7 bases. The CDR3 is made up of 13 amino acids. DNA for the CDR3: TGCGCCAGCAGCTTGGTGGGAGGAGATACGCAGTATTTT. Its protein product is CASSLVGGDTQYF.

This CDR3 is CASSLLRQVGYTF. The CDR3 DNA sequence: TGTGCCAGCAGTTTACTGCGGCAGGTCGGCTACACCTTC. This chain uses TRBV28 with TRBJ1-2; D is unclear. From germline, CDR1 is MDHEN and CDR2 SYDVKM. V was shortened by 2 bases and J by 8 bases, with 12 bases between the two germline ends. This CDR3 comprises 13 residues.

This clone appeared once. The rearrangement links TRBV28 to TRBJ1-6, with D perhaps matching TRBD1 (6 bases). The germline CDR1 and CDR2 sequences are MDHEN and SYDVKM. The CDR3 covers 15 residues. V lost 7 bases and J lost 7, with 17 bases in between. As DNA, the CDR3 is TGTGCCAGCACGAAATGGACAGTATTCAATTCACCCCTCCACTTT. As protein: CASTKWTVFNSPLHF.

The CDR3: CASSSQGSGGVGELFF. The DNA for the CDR3 is TGTGCCAGCAGCTCCCAGGGTAGCGGGGGAGTAGGGGAGCTGTTTTTT. The chain is built from TRBV7-3 and TRBJ2-2, with 9 bases that match TRBD2. Germline values: CDR1 SGHTA, CDR2 FQGTGA. This CDR3 is 16 amino acids long. V shed 4 bases, J shed 8 bases, and the junction held 11 bases outside the gene matches.

V is TRBV12-3 or TRBV12-4 and J is TRBJ2-3; D unresolved. V lost 6 bases, J lost 5 bases, and 6 bases lay in between. The CDR3 spans 11 residues. CDR3 DNA sequence: TGTGCCAGCAGCCTTAAAGATACGCAGTATTTT. Encoded protein: CASSLKDTQYF.

This chain uses TRBV11-3 with TRBJ2-1; D not resolved. V shed 5 bases and J shed 2 bases, with 16 bases lying between them. This CDR3 is 16 amino acids long. Germline V gene lookup returns CDR1 SGHNT and CDR2 YENEEA. The CDR3 region is CASSPRSTSPYNEQFF. CDR3 nucleotide sequence: TGTGCCAGCAGCCCTCGAAGTACCAGTCCCTACAATGAGCAGTTCTTC.

The chain couples TRBV6-1 to TRBJ2-7; 8 bases map to TRBD1. The CDR3 is 16 amino acids. Germline CDR1 MNHNS, CDR2 SASEGT. Trimming removed 1 base from V and 6 bases from J; junction bases left unmatched: 11. CDR3 bases: TGTGCCAGCAGTGAAGAGGGGACAGGAGCTCTCTCCGAGCAGTACTTC. Translation: CASSEEGTGALSEQYF.